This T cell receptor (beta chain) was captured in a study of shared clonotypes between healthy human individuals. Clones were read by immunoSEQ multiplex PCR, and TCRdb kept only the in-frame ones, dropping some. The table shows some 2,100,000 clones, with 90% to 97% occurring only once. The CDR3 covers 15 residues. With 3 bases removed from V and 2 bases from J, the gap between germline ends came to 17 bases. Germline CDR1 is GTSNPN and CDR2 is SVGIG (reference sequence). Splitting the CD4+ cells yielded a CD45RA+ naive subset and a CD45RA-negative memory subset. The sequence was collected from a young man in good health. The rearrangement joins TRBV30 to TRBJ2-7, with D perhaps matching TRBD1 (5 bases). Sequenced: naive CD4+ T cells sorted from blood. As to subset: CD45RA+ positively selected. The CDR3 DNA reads TGTGCCTGGAGCCTAAGGACACCAACGGCCTACGAGCAGTACTTC. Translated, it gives CAWSLRTPTAYEQYF.